This TCR beta chain was obtained from a study of T-cell memory formation after mild COVID-19. Study background: TCR clusters largely stayed donor specific.

5'RACE primed at constant segments yielded TCR alpha and TCR beta cDNA libraries bearing sample barcodes and UMIs. Each CDR3 protein gets one entry after TCRdb re-called the 5' RACE reads with MiXCR. Here the sample spans a few hundred thousand distinct CDR3 sequences, around 19% being singletons. This clonotype was counted only a few times. The antigen remains unidentified. Study observations and caveats: Some responding clones appeared in pre-infection memory, suggesting cross-reactive memory joined.

Sequencing was performed on PBMCs or a T cell subset sorted from them (not recorded which). The source is a young man who had mild COVID-19 (a few samples of this study predate the infection). Cell type and time point are not known.

The CDR3 sequence is CASRASGTPEAFF. CDR3 nucleotide sequence: TGTGCCAGCAGGGCTTCGGGGACCCCTGAAGCTTTCTTT. The V call is TRBV12-3 or TRBV12-4, the J call TRBJ1-1, with a tentative D call TRBD1 (5 bases). CDR3 length: 13 residues. Trimming shortened V by 6 bases and J by 6 bases, and 14 bases separated the two germline ends.